Listed below are T cell receptor beta chains from one sample, sequenced in a study of blood T cells in healthy people across ages. TCRdb itself ran the 5' RACE reads through MiXCR, one entry per CDR3 protein. The sample lists about 640,000 distinct CDR3 sequences, 25% to 35% occurring once. Sequenced: blood. These receptors were obtained from a woman of 80 years or more in good health. CDR3s include the opening cysteine and the closing phenylalanine or tryptophan. The D gene is left open where the match is weak. Size is omitted from some rows. Given values are once, few, many or a class for expanded clones.

V	J	D	size	CDR3	DNA
TRBV10-3	TRBJ2-2	TRBD2	.	CATLAGGDTGERFF	TGTGCCACCCTAGCGGGGGGCGACACCGGGGAGCGGTTTTTT
TRBV18	TRBJ2-2	TRBD1	few	CASSTIGTGRTGELFF	TGTGCCAGCTCAACGATTGGGACAGGGCGGACCGGGGAGCTGTTTTTT
TRBV7-9	TRBJ2-1	.	.	CASSLSRSDEQFF	TGTGCCAGCAGCTTATCCAGGTCGGATGAGCAGTTCTTC
TRBV5-1	TRBJ2-7	.	many	CASSTGISYEQYF	TGCGCCAGCAGCACAGGGATCTCCTACGAGCAGTACTTC
TRBV5-1	TRBJ2-4	TRBD1	many	CASSPRTGVLNIQYF	TGCGCCAGCAGCCCTAGGACAGGGGTTCTAAACATTCAGTACTTC
TRBV5-1	TRBJ2-3	.	many	CASSLIPGTDTQYF	TGCGCCAGCAGCTTGATTCCGGGCACAGATACGCAGTATTTT
TRBV20-1	TRBJ2-5	TRBD1	.	CSVLTGFGETQYF	TGCAGTGTTTTGACAGGGTTTGGAGAGACCCAGTACTTC
TRBV5-1	TRBJ1-2	.	many	CASSPDAGSNYGYTF	TGCGCCAGCAGCCCGGACGCGGGCTCGAACTATGGCTACACCTTC
TRBV2	TRBJ1-2	.	many	CASSETSPNYGYTF	TGTGCCAGCAGTGAGACCTCTCCAAACTATGGCTACACCTTC
TRBV5-1	TRBJ2-1	TRBD1	many	CASSFQGVAGYNEQFF	TGCGCCAGCAGCTTCCAGGGGGTGGCGGGCTACAATGAGCAGTTCTTC
TRBV5-1	TRBJ1-1	.	many	CASSLEVGVITEAFF	TGCGCCAGCAGCTTGGAGGTAGGGGTGATCACTGAAGCTTTCTTT
TRBV10-3	TRBJ2-3	TRBD1	.	CAIRITPGQEGTDTQYF	TGTGCCATCAGAATCACCCCGGGACAGGAGGGCACAGATACGCAGTATTTT
TRBV5-1	TRBJ2-3	.	many	CASSLDSDTQYF	TGTGCCAGCAGCTTAGATTCAGATACGCAGTATTTT
TRBV2	TRBJ2-7	.	once	CASSEQGVTYEQYF	TGTGCCAGCAGTGAACAGGGAGTAACCTACGAGCAGTACTTC
TRBV7-2	TRBJ1-6	.	many	CASSLGTGSPLHF	TGTGCCAGCAGCTTAGGGACTGGATCACCCCTCCACTTT
TRBV12-3/TRBV12-4	TRBJ1-2	.	.	CASSFGQGGYTF	TGTGCCAGCAGTTTCGGGCAGGGCGGCTACACCTTC
TRBV7-2	TRBJ1-4	.	.	CASSLTRRASTNEKLFF	TGTGCCAGCAGCCTCACGAGGAGGGCGTCAACTAATGAAAAACTGTTTTTT